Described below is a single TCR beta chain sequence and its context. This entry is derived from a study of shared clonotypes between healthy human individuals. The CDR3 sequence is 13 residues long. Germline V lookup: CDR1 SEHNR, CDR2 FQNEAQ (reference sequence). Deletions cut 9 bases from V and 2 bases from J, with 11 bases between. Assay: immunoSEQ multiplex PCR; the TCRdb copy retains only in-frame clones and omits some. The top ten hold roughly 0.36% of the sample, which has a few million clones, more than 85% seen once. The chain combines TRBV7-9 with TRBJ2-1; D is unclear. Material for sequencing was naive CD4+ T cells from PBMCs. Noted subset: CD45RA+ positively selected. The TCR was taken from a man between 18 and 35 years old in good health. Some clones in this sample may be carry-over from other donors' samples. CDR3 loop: CASKAAPYNEQFF. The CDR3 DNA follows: TGTGCCAGTAAGGCGGCCCCCTACAATGAGCAGTTCTTC.